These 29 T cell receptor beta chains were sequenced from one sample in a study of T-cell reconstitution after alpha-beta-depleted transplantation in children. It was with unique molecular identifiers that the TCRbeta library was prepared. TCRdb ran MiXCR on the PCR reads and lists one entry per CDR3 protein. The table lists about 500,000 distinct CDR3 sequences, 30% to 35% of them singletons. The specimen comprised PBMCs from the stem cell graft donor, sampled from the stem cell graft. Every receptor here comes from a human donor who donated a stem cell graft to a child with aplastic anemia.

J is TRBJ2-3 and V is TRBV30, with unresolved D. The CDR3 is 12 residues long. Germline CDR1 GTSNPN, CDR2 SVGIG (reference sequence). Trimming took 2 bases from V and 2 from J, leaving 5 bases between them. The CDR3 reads CAWSINTDTQYF. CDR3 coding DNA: TGTGCCTGGAGTATCAACACAGATACGCAGTATTTT.

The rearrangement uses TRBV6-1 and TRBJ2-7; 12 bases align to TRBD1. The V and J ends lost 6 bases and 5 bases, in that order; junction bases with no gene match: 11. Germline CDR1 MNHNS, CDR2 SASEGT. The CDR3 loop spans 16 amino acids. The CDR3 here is CASSHNPGQGANEQYF. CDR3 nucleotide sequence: TGTGCCAGCAGCCACAATCCGGGACAGGGGGCGAACGAGCAGTACTTC.

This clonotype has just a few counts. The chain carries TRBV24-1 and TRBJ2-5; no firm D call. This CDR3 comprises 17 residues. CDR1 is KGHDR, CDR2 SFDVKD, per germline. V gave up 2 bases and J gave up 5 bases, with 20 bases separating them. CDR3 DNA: TGTGCCACCAGTGATTCCTCAACGGGTGGTGGCCGGGAGACCCAGTACTTC. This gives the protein CATSDSSTGGGRETQYF.

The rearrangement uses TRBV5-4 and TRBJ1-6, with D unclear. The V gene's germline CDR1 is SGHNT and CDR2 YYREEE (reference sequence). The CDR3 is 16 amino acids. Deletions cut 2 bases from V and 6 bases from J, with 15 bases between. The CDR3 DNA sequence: TGTGCCAGCAGCTTTCTCGGACCCCGGGGTAATTCACCCCTCCACTTT. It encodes CASSFLGPRGNSPLHF.

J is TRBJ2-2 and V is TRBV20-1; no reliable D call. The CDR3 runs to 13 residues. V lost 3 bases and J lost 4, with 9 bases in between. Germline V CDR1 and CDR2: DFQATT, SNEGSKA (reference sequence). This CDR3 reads CSASPQSTGELFF. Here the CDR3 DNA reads TGCAGTGCTAGCCCCCAGTCCACCGGGGAGCTGTTTTTT.

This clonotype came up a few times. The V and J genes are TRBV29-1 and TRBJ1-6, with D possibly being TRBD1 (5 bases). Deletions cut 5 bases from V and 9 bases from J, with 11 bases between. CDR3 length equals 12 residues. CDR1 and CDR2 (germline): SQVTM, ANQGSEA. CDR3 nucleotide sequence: TGCAGCGTTCAGGAGGGGAGTTCACCCCTCCACTTT. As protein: CSVQEGSSPLHF.

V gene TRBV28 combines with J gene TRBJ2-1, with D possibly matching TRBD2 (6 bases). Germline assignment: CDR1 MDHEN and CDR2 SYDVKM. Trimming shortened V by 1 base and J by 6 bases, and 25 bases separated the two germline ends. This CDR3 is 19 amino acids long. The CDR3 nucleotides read TGTGCCAGCAGTTTATATCCTGGCGGGATAAAGATAAGGCTCAATGAGCAGTTCTTC. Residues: CASSLYPGGIKIRLNEQFF.

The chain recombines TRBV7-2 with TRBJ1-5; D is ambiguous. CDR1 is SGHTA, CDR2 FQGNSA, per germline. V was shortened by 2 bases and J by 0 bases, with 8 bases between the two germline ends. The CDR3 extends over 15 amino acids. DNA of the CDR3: TGTGCCAGCAGCTTATGGACGGATAGCAATCAGCCCCAGCATTTT. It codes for CASSLWTDSNQPQHF. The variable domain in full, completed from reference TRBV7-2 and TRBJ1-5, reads GAGVSQSPSNKVTEKGKDVELRCDPISGHTALYWYRQSLGQGLEFLIYFQGNSAPDKSGLPSDRFSAERTGGSVSTLTIQRTQQEDSAVYLCASSLWTDSNQPQHFGDGTRLSIL.

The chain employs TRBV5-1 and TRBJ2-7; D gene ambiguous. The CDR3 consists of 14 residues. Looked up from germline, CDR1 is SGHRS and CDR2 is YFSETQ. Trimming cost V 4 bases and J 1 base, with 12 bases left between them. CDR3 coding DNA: TGCGCCAGCAGCCTGGAGTATCGTTCCTACGAGCAGTACGTC. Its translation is CASSLEYRSYEQYV.

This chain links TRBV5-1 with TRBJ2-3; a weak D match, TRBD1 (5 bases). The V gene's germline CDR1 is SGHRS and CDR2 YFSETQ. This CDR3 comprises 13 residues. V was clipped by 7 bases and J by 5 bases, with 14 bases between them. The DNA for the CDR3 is TGCGCCAGCGGCCTTATAAGGGGAGATACGCAGTATTTT. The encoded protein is CASGLIRGDTQYF.

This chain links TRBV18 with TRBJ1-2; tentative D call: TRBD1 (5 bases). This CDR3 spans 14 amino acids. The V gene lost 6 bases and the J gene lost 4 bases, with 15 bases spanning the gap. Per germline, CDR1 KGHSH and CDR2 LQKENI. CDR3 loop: CASSSWDASYGYTF. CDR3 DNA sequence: TGTGCCAGCTCCTCTTGGGACGCTTCCTATGGCTACACCTTC.

The CDR3 loop reads CAISAQGSIPEAFF. The CDR3 DNA reads as TGTGCCATCAGTGCACAGGGTAGTATACCTGAAGCTTTCTTT. The chain has TRBV10-3 and TRBJ1-1; D possibly corresponds to TRBD1 (6 bases). Trimming stripped 4 bases from V and 6 bases from J, with 15 bases between. Germline V lookup: CDR1 ENHRY, CDR2 SYGVKD. The CDR3 extends over 14 amino acids.

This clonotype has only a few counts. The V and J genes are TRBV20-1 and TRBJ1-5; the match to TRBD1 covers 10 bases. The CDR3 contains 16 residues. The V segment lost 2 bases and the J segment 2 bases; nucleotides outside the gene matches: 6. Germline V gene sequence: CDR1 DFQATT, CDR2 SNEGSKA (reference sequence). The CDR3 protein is CSARPLTGGGNQPQHF. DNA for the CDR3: TGCAGTGCTAGACCGTTGACAGGGGGCGGCAATCAGCCCCAGCATTTT.

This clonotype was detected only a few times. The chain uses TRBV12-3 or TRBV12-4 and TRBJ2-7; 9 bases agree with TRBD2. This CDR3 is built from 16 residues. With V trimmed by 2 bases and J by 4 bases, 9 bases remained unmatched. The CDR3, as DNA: TGTGCCAGCAGTTTACGGCTAGCGGGGTTCTGGTACGAGCAGTACTTC. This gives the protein CASSLRLAGFWYEQYF.

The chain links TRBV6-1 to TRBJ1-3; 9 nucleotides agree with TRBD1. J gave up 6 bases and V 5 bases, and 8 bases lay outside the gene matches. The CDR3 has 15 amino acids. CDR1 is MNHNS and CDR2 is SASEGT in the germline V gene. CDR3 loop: CASSPGTGSVNTIYF. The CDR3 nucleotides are TGTGCCAGCAGTCCCGGGACAGGGTCGGTAAACACCATATATTTT.

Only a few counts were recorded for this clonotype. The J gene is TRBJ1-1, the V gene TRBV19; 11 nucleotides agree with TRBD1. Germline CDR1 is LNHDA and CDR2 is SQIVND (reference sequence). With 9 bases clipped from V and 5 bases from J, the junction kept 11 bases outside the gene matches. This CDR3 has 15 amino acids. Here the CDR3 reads CASRDRGLRRTEAFF. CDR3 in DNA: TGTGCCAGCAGGGACAGGGGGTTGAGGCGGACTGAAGCTTTCTTT.

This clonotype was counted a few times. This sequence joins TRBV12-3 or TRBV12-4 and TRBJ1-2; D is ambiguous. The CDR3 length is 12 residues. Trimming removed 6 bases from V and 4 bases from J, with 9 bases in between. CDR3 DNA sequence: TGTGCCAGCAGCATGGCGGCCTATGGCTACACCTTC. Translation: CASSMAAYGYTF.

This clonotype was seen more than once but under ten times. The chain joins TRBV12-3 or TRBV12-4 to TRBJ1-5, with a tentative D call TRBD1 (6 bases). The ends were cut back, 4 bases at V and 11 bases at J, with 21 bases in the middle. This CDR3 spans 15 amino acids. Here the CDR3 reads CASSSGQGRVSAQHF. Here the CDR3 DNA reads TGTGCCAGCAGTTCCGGCCAGGGGAGGGTATCGGCCCAGCATTTT.

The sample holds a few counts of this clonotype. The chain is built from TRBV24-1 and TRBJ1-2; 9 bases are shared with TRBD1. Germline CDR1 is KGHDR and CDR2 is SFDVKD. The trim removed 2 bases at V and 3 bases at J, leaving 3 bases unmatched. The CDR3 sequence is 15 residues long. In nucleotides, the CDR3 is TGTGCCACCAGTGATTCCCGGACAGGGGACTATGGCTACACCTTC. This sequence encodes CATSDSRTGDYGYTF.

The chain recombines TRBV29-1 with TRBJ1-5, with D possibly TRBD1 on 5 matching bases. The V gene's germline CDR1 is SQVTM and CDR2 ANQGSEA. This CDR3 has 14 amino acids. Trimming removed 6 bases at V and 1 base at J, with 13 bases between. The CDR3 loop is CSVLLRDSNQPQHF. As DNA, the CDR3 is TGCAGCGTCCTCCTCCGGGACAGCAATCAGCCCCAGCATTTT.

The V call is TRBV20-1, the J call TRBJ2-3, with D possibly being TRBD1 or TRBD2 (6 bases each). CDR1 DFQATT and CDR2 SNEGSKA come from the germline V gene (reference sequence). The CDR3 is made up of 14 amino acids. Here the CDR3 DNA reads TGCAGCTCAGGGGCGGGATCCCGCACAGATACGCAGTATTTT. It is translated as CSSGAGSRTDTQYF.

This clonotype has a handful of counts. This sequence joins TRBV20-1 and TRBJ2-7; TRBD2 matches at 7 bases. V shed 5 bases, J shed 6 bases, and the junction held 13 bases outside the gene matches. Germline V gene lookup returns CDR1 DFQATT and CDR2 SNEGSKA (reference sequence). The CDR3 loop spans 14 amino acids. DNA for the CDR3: TGCAGTGCTGCTGCTAGCGGAGGCTCGGGCGAGCAGTACTTC. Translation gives CSAAASGGSGEQYF.

CDR3 sequence: CASLSFEGQGAQQYF. The CDR3 coding sequence is TGTGCCAGCCTCTCCTTCGAAGGACAGGGGGCGCAGCAGTACTTC. The chain couples TRBV25-1 to TRBJ2-7; 11 bases are shared with TRBD1. CDR1 MGHDK and CDR2 SYGVNS come from the germline V gene. The CDR3 has 15 residues. Trimming removed 8 bases from V and 8 bases from J; junction bases left unmatched: 14.

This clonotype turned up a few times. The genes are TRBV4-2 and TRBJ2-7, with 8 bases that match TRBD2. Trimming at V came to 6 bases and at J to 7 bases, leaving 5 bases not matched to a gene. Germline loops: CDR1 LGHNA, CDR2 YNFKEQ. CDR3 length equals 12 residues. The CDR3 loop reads CASSPGGREQYF. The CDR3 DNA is TGTGCCAGCAGTCCAGGCGGGAGGGAGCAGTACTTC.

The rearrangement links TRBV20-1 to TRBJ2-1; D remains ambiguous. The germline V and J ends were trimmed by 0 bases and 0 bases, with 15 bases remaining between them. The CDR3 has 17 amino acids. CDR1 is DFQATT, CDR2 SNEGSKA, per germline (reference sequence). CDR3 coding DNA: TGCAGTGCTAGAGATCCGGCCGGGTTAAGCTCCTACAATGAGCAGTTCTTC. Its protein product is CSARDPAGLSSYNEQFF.

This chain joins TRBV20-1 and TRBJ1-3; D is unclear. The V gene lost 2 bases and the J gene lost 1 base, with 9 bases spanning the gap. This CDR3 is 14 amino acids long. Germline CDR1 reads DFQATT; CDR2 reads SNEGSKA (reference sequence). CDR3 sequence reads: CSARLSGSGNTIYF. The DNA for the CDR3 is TGCAGTGCTAGACTCTCAGGTTCTGGAAACACCATATATTTT.

Here the CDR3 reads CASSAGQGESGYTF. The CDR3 DNA is TGCGCCAGCAGCGCGGGACAGGGCGAGTCTGGCTACACCTTC. The chain couples TRBV5-1 to TRBJ1-2; 9 bases are shared with TRBD1. The V gene's germline CDR1 is SGHRS and CDR2 YFSETQ. V was clipped by 4 bases and J by 7 bases; unmatched bases: 8. The CDR3 consists of 14 residues.

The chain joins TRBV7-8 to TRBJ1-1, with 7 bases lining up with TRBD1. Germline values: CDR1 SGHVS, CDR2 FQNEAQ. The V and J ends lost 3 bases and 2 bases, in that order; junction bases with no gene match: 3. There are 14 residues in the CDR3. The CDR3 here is CASSFDRVNTEAFF. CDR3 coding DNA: TGTGCCAGCAGCTTTGACAGGGTTAACACTGAAGCTTTCTTT.

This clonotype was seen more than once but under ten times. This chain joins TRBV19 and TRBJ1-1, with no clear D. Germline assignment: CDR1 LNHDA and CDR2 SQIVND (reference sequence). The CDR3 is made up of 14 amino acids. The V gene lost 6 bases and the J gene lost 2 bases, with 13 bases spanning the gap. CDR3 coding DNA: TGTGCCAGTAGCGTAGTTGATAGCAACACTGAAGCTTTCTTT. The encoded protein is CASSVVDSNTEAFF.